The sequence of this T cell receptor beta chain was determined in a study of shared clonotypes between healthy human individuals. At the level of the study: The composition of the donors was a couple of women and a few men aged 18 to 49. Each donor's CD8 memory used one plate, CD8 naive two, each CD4 subset three. Study-wide points: The represented genetic and exposure-history diversity was limited by the small number of donors.

CD8 cells regarded as naive lacked CD45RO, were positively chosen for CCR7, and omitted terminally differentiated effector memory CD45RA+ cells. A word on this clone: Its antigen is not identified.

This CDR3 has 15 residues. J was trimmed by 4 bases and V by 8 bases; bases with no gene match: 12. In germline, CDR1 is MNHNY, CDR2 SVGAGI (reference sequence). Per the study methods: Filtering differed since immunoSEQ provided only junctions, with no quality scores. Assay used: immunoSEQ multiplex PCR; TCRdb lists only in-frame clones, some missing. V, J and clone size derive from that table, while D and trimming were established from the DNA sequence. The table has about 2.2 million clones, about 92% seen once. Source material: naive CD8+ T cells from PBMCs. This chain links TRBV6-6 with TRBJ2-7; TRBD1 aligns across 9 bases. The clonotype originates from a man aged 18 to 30 in good health. Some clones in this sample may be carry-over from other donors' samples. The CDR3 reads CASGAWTGDSYEQYF. The CDR3 bases are TGTGCCAGCGGGGCTTGGACAGGGGATTCTTACGAGCAGTACTTC.